This passage covers 30 T cell receptor beta chains from one sample sequenced in a study of HIV-infected children after antiretroviral therapy interruption. Noted treatment: PENTA 11 planned treatment interruption arm or continuous ART arm. Unique molecular identifiers were included in an RNA-based 3' RACE TCR library. In TCRdb, the 3' RACE reads were re-called with MiXCR into one record per CDR3 protein. The sample records about 50,000 distinct CDR3 sequences, roughly 4% being singletons. Here the sequenced sample was CD45RA+ CD4+ T cells from PBMCs, pooled from several time points, taken from a donor given antiretroviral therapy, either interrupted or continuous. Subset reported: naive CD4+ CD45RA+ CD45RO- T cells. Receptors originate from a pool of human donors with HIV.

This clonotype was observed a handful of times. This sequence joins TRBV24-1 and TRBJ2-1, with 10 bases matching TRBD2. The CDR3 is 17 amino acids. Germline V CDR1 and CDR2: KGHDR, SFDVKD. With V trimmed by 5 bases and J by 0 bases, 6 bases remained unmatched. CDR3 residues: CATSGNSGGSSYNEQFF. The CDR3 DNA sequence: TGTGCCACCAGTGGTAATAGCGGGGGGTCCTCCTACAATGAGCAGTTCTTC.

This clonotype was counted many times. This rearrangement joins TRBV6-6 to TRBJ1-2; the D is unclear. CDR3 length: 17 amino acids. CDR1 is MNHNY, CDR2 SVGAGI, per germline (reference sequence). V was clipped by 6 bases and J by 0 bases, with 20 bases between them. CDR3: CASRNGAASSSNYGYTF. CDR3 sequence (DNA): TGTGCCAGCAGAAACGGAGCCGCGTCTTCCTCTAACTATGGCTACACCTTC.

The chain links TRBV6-1 to TRBJ2-1; unclear D gene. The CDR3 runs 14 residues. V dropped 6 bases and J dropped 2 bases, with 11 bases sitting between them. Germline V gene sequence: CDR1 MNHNS, CDR2 SASEGT. CDR3: CASSSRRTYNEQFF. In DNA form, the CDR3 reads TGTGCCAGCAGCAGTCGGCGTACCTACAATGAGCAGTTCTTC.

The table lists this clonotype with many counts. V and J are TRBV12-3 or TRBV12-4 and TRBJ2-3; 9 positions agree with TRBD2. The CDR3 is made up of 14 amino acids. V was pared by 6 bases and J by 6 bases, with 7 bases of the junction left unmatched. The CDR3 bases are TGTGCCAGCAGAGCGGGGGGCCCCCTTGATACGCAGTATTTT. It specifies CASRAGGPLDTQYF.

This clonotype showed up just a few times. Lacking the conserved final phenylalanine or tryptophan, this CDR3 likely reflects a read error. The DNA is omitted, as the CDR3 cannot be located on it reliably, and the CDR3 follows TCRdb's listing. The chain has TRBV2 and TRBJ1-1; the D call TRBD1 from the table was never checked on the DNA. The CDR3 adds up to 13 amino acids, both ends counted. The germline gives CDR1 SNHLY, CDR2 FYNNEI. CDR3 region: CASSESEGGAQRI.

This clonotype was seen repeatedly, ten times or more. The chain links TRBV12-3 or TRBV12-4 to TRBJ1-5; weak D call: TRBD1 (6 bases). The CDR3 is made up of 13 amino acids. V gave up 5 bases and J gave up 7 bases, with 12 bases separating them. The CDR3 DNA follows: TGTGCCAGCAGTATAACAGGGAACCAGCCCCAGCATTTT. Translated: CASSITGNQPQHF.

The V and J genes are TRBV28 and TRBJ2-7; D not certain. From germline, CDR1 is MDHEN and CDR2 SYDVKM. This CDR3 region has 12 residues. Between the trimmed V and J ends, which lost 3 bases and 6 bases, there was a span of 9 bases. The CDR3 sequence: CASSFSGGEQYF. The DNA of the CDR3 is TGTGCCAGCAGTTTTTCAGGCGGCGAGCAGTACTTC.

This clonotype was seen ten or more times. The CDR3 reads CASSQAGQGNTGELFF. CDR3 bases: TGTGCCAGCAGCCAAGCGGGACAGGGGAACACCGGGGAGCTGTTTTTT. J is TRBJ2-2 and V is TRBV4-2, with TRBD1 matching over 9 bases. The CDR3 loop spans 16 amino acids. V gave up 1 base and J gave up 1 base; unmatched junction bases: 1. Germline lookup yields CDR1 LGHNA and CDR2 YNFKEQ.

The chain is built from TRBV3-1 and TRBJ2-1; tentative D call: TRBD1 (5 bases). This CDR3 region has 16 residues. Germline values: CDR1 LGHDT, CDR2 YNNKEL (reference sequence). V gave up 0 bases and J gave up 7 bases, with 16 bases separating them. The CDR3 sequence: CASSQDQGAGRNEQFF. CDR3 sequence (DNA): TGTGCCAGCAGCCAAGATCAAGGGGCCGGAAGGAATGAGCAGTTCTTC.

This clonotype came up many times. The genes are TRBV3-1 and TRBJ2-5, with 10 bases that match TRBD2. CDR1 and CDR2 (germline): LGHDT, YNNKEL (reference sequence). There are 16 residues in the CDR3. V was pared by 4 bases and J by 4 bases, with 9 bases of the junction left unmatched. The CDR3 region has the DNA TGTGCCAGCAGCCCCACCAGCGGGGGGGCCCGAGAGACCCAGTACTTC. Residues: CASSPTSGGARETQYF.

CDR3 coding DNA: TGCGCCAGCAGTCACCTGACTAGCCCTAGCTCCTACAATGAGCAGTTCTTC. This translates into CASSHLTSPSSYNEQFF. This sequence joins TRBV23-1 and TRBJ2-1; 7 nucleotides agree with TRBD2. TRBV23-1 is an ORF; its function is uncertain. This CDR3 is 17 amino acids long. The ends lost 3 bases at V and 0 bases at J; junction bases unmatched: 8.

This clonotype was seen ten or more times. CDR3 in amino acids: CASRTRSDPGYTF. CDR3 DNA sequence: TGTGCCAGCCGGACCCGCTCAGACCCTGGCTACACCTTC. The chain uses TRBV28 and TRBJ1-2; D gene unclear. The CDR3 loop spans 13 amino acids. The germline V and J ends were trimmed by 8 bases and 7 bases, with 17 bases remaining between them. Germline CDR1 is MDHEN and CDR2 is SYDVKM.

This clonotype was picked up many times. The CDR3 is CASTPTGTGVSNQPQHF. In DNA form, the CDR3 reads TGTGCCAGCACTCCCACCGGGACAGGGGTTAGCAATCAGCCCCAGCATTTT. V and J are TRBV6-1 and TRBJ1-5; 10 nucleotides match TRBD1. The CDR3 extends over 17 amino acids. CDR1 and CDR2 from the germline V gene are MNHNS and SASEGT. The ends lost 7 bases at V and 0 bases at J; junction bases unmatched: 9.

In this sample, this clonotype turned up many times. The gene calls are TRBV10-3 and TRBJ2-7; 7 bases map to TRBD1. Germline CDR1 is ENHRY and CDR2 is SYGVKD. This CDR3 region has 11 residues. V lost 10 bases to trimming and J lost 5 bases; unmatched junction nucleotides: 5. CDR3 DNA sequence: TGTGCCACTAGGGACAGAGACGAGCAGTACTTC. This codes for CATRDRDEQYF.

This clonotype was counted ten times or more. The chain uses TRBV12-3 or TRBV12-4 and TRBJ2-7; D not resolved. This CDR3 contains 14 residues. V dropped 5 bases and J dropped 0 bases, with 11 bases sitting between them. The CDR3 is CASSPWATSYEQYF. For the CDR3, the DNA is TGTGCCAGCAGTCCCTGGGCCACCTCCTACGAGCAGTACTTC.

This clonotype was seen at least ten times. The genes are TRBV25-1 and TRBJ1-2; 7 bases line up with TRBD1. Germline CDR1 MGHDK, CDR2 SYGVNS. With 2 bases clipped from V and 8 bases from J, the junction kept 5 bases outside the gene matches. The CDR3 is 13 amino acids. DNA of the CDR3: TGTGCCAGCAGTGAAACAGGGGAGCTCGGCTACACCTTC. This translates into CASSETGELGYTF.

This clonotype was counted ten times or more. J is TRBJ2-1 and V is TRBV20-1; 11 bases match TRBD1. J lost 10 bases, V lost 1 base, and 9 bases had no gene match. The CDR3 is made up of 15 amino acids. Germline values: CDR1 DFQATT, CDR2 SNEGSKA (reference sequence). DNA of the CDR3: TGCAGTGCTAGAGCTCCGGACAGGGGGCTAGGAGAGCAGTTCTTC. It yields the protein CSARAPDRGLGEQFF.

This clonotype was observed a handful of times. V and J are TRBV19 and TRBJ1-5; a weak D match, TRBD1 (5 bases). The CDR3 totals 15 residues. The germline gives CDR1 LNHDA, CDR2 SQIVND (reference sequence). V was trimmed by 7 bases and J by 4 bases, leaving 17 bases between them. CDR3 region: CASTNRDWENQPQHF. CDR3 bases: TGTGCCAGTACCAACCGGGACTGGGAAAATCAGCCCCAGCATTTT.

Judged by abundance, this clonotype is medium-sized. Sequence at one end of the junction differs from germline and may be a read error. This chain links TRBV3-1 with TRBJ1-1; D remains unclear. The CDR3 is 12 amino acids. Germline lookup yields CDR1 LGHDT and CDR2 YNNKEL (reference sequence). Here the CDR3 reads CASSQEGGQLAF. The CDR3, as DNA: TGTGCCAGCAGCCAAGAAGGAGGGCAGTTGGCCTTT. Variable domain in full (rest from reference TRBV3-1 and TRBJ1-1): DTAVSQTPKYLVTQMGNDKSIKCEQNLGHDTMYWYKQDSKKFLKIMFSYNNKELIINETVPNRFSPKSPDKAHLNLHINSLELGDSAVYFCASSQEGGQLAFGQGTRLTVV.

This clonotype was counted many times. This chain links TRBV3-1 with TRBJ2-4; D not certain. V lost 0 bases to trimming and J lost 7 bases, with 7 bases between them. The CDR3 length is 13 residues. CDR1 is LGHDT and CDR2 is YNNKEL in the germline V gene (reference sequence). CDR3 bases: TGTGCCAGCAGCCAAGAAGGCGCCAACATTCAGTACTTC. Translation: CASSQEGANIQYF.

This clonotype was picked up many times. The rearrangement links TRBV3-1 to TRBJ1-1; no firm D call. The CDR3 runs 15 residues. Per germline, CDR1 LGHDT and CDR2 YNNKEL (reference sequence). Between the trimmed V and J ends, which lost 2 bases and 0 bases, there was a span of 10 bases. CDR3 amino acids: CASSQQPVMNTEAFF. CDR3 sequence (DNA): TGTGCCAGCAGCCAACAGCCAGTCATGAACACTGAAGCTTTCTTT.

This clonotype was seen a few times. The V call is TRBV19, the J call TRBJ1-5; no firm D call. The CDR3 consists of 13 residues. The ends were cut back, 5 bases at V and 3 bases at J, with 8 bases in the middle. Germline-derived CDR1 and CDR2 are LNHDA and SQIVND (reference sequence). CDR3: CASSLKNNQPQHF. The CDR3, as DNA: TGTGCCAGTAGTTTGAAGAACAATCAGCCCCAGCATTTT.

At least ten counts were recorded for this clonotype. The chain links TRBV20-1 to TRBJ2-1; TRBD1 might be the D (6 bases). The V and J ends lost 6 bases and 4 bases respectively, with 13 bases between them. The CDR3 covers 13 residues. CDR1 is DFQATT, CDR2 SNEGSKA, per germline (reference sequence). The CDR3 protein is CSAEEGGYNEQFF. The CDR3 nucleotides are TGCAGTGCAGAAGAAGGGGGATACAATGAGCAGTTCTTC.

The gene calls are TRBV25-1 and TRBJ1-2; a possible D gene is TRBD1 (6 bases). The germline V gene encodes CDR1 MGHDK and CDR2 SYGVNS. V lost 6 bases and J lost 3, with 14 bases in between. The CDR3 is 14 residues long. In DNA form, the CDR3 reads TGTGCCAGCAGACAGGGCGGGATTGACTATGGCTACACCTTC. Translating gives CASRQGGIDYGYTF.

This clonotype was detected ten times or more. The chain recombines TRBV4-1 with TRBJ2-6, with D unclear. Germline CDR1 is MGHRA and CDR2 is YSYEKL. V was pared by 2 bases and J by 4 bases, with 9 bases between. The CDR3 is made up of 15 amino acids. The CDR3 loop reads CASSQLEAGANVLTF. The CDR3 DNA is TGCGCCAGCAGCCAACTGGAAGCCGGGGCCAACGTCCTGACTTTC.

The V and J genes are TRBV11-2 and TRBJ2-5; D perhaps matches TRBD1 (5 bases). CDR1 SGHAT and CDR2 FQNNGV come from the germline V gene. The germline V and J ends were trimmed by 5 bases and 1 base, with 8 bases remaining between them. CDR3 length equals 13 residues. The CDR3 here is CASSPGPQETQYF. The CDR3 nucleotides are TGTGCCAGCAGCCCAGGGCCCCAAGAGACCCAGTACTTC.

The chain recombines TRBV19 with TRBJ1-5; D uncertain. V lost 9 bases and J 6 bases, leaving 18 bases between the germline ends. CDR1 and CDR2 (germline): LNHDA, SQIVND (reference sequence). The CDR3 is 14 residues long. The CDR3 sequence is CASLRAGSSQPQHF. DNA of the CDR3: TGTGCCAGCCTGAGGGCGGGCTCCTCTCAGCCCCAGCATTTT.

This clonotype was counted at least ten times. The chain employs TRBV6-5 and TRBJ2-7; D is possibly TRBD2 (5 bases). In germline, CDR1 is MNHEY, CDR2 SVGAGI. The CDR3 has 15 residues. V lost 6 bases and J lost 4, with 19 bases in between. The CDR3 bases are TGTGCCAGCAGGACCAGGTCGGGGTTGCCTTACGAGCAGTACTTC. Its protein product is CASRTRSGLPYEQYF.

This clonotype was seen repeatedly, ten times or more. The gene calls are TRBV11-2 and TRBJ1-2; D is ambiguous. V lost 2 bases and J 5 bases, leaving 21 bases between the germline ends. Per the germline V gene, CDR1 is SGHAT and CDR2 is FQNNGV. The length of the CDR3 is 17 residues. For the CDR3, the DNA is TGTGCCAGCAGCTTAACAAATAGCGGGCGGGCGCCGTATGGCTACACCTTC. It encodes CASSLTNSGRAPYGYTF.

This clonotype was seen repeatedly, ten times or more. The chain has TRBV20-1 and TRBJ2-7; D possibly matches TRBD1 or TRBD2 (6 bases each). Trimming cost V 2 bases and J 2 bases, with 16 bases left between them. Looked up from germline, CDR1 is DFQATT and CDR2 is SNEGSKA (reference sequence). The length of the CDR3 is 15 residues. CDR3 DNA sequence: TGCAGTGCTAGACCCCCCGGGGGCCCGACCTACGAGCAGTACTTC. Protein: CSARPPGGPTYEQYF.